This TCR beta chain is from a study of OX40 agonist ivuxolimab in advanced cancers. This CDR3 spans 15 amino acids. Germline V gene lookup returns CDR1 LNHDA and CDR2 SQIVND (reference sequence). Trimming took 4 bases from V and 0 from J; bases not matched to a gene: 3. Measured with immunoSEQ multiplex PCR; TCRdb has only the in-frame clones, and not every one. The data contain some 68,000 clones, approximately 87% of them singletons. V is TRBV19 and J is TRBJ1-3, with 7 positions matching TRBD1. The clonotype originates from an adult with an advanced solid tumor such as melanoma, head and neck, liver or kidney cancer. The material was CD4+ or CD8+ T cells sorted from blood, obtained in a trial of the OX40 agonist ivuxolimab. The CDR3 DNA is TGTGCCAGTAGTACAGGGACAGCCTCTGGAAACACCATATATTTT. This codes for CASSTGTASGNTIYF.